What follows is one TCR beta chain and its context. Its antigen remains unidentified. The data are from a study of cytomegalovirus exposure and HLA in healthy donors. At the level of the study: Earlier work reported approximately 110 million unique TCR beta sequences from 170 million or so T cells. Researchers found that 81% of some 400 genotyped donors fell within the Caucasian-associated ancestry cluster.

Healthy people donating bone marrow made up the donors. The PCR had 60 Vbeta and 13 Jbeta primers. Profiling relied on immunoSEQ multiplex PCR, and the TCRdb table lists in-frame clones only, not all of them. The sample records under 130,000 clones, more than 60% being singletons. Study-wide findings and caveats: Analysis performed later showed TCR beta chains linked to HLA being more clonally expanded than equally common others.

Trimming left V 3 bases short and J 0 bases short, with 7 bases between. CDR3 length: 14 amino acids. CDR1 is SGHDT and CDR2 is YYEEEE in the germline V gene. This chain links TRBV5-6 with TRBJ1-3; D is unresolved. Material: PBMCs. This clonotype was sampled from a male donor in good health and CMV-seronegative. The chain's CDR3 is CASSSLGSGNTIYF. For the CDR3, the DNA is TGTGCCAGCAGCTCGCTCGGCTCTGGAAACACCATATATTTT.